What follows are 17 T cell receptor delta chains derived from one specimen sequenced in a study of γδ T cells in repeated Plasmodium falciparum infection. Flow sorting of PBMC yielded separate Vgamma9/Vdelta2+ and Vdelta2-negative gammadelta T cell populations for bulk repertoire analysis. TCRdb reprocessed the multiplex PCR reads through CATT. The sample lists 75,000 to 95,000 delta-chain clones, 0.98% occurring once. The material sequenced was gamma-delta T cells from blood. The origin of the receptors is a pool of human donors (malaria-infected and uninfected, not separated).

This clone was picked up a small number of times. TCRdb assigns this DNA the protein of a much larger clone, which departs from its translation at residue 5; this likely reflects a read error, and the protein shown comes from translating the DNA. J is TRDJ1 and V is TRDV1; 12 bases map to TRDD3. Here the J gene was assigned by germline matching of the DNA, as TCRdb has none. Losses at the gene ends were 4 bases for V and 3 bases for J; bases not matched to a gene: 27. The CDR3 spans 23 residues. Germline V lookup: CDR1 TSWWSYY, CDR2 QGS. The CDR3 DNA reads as TGTGCTCTTGGGGGACCCCCGGCTTCCTACGCTTACTGGGGGATACTTAGTGCCGATAAACTCATCTTT. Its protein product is CALGGPPASYAYWGILSADKLIF.

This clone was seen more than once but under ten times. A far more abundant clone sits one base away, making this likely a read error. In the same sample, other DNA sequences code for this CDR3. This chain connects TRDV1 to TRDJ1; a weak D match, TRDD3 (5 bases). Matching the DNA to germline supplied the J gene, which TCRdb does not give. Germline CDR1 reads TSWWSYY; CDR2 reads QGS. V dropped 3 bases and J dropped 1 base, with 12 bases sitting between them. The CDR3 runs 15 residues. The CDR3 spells CALGDAYGPTDKLIF. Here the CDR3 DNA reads TGTGCTCTTGGGGACGCATACGGGCCCACCGATAAACTCATCTTT.

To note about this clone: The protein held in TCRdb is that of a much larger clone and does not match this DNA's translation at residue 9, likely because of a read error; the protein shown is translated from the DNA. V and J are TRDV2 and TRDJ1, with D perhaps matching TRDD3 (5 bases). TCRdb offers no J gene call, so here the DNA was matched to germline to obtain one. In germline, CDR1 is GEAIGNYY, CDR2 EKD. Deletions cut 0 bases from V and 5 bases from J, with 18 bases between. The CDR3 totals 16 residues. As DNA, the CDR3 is TGTGCCTGTGACACCGTTTCGCTGGAGGATAAAGATAAACTCATCTTT. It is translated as CACDTVSLEDKDKLIF.

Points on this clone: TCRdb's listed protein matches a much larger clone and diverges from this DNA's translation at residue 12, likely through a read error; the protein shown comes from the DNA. CDR3 amino acids: CACDAGGHDKLTF. The DNA of the CDR3 is TGTGCCTGTGACGCTGGGGGACACGATAAACTCACCTTT. No J gene was assigned, while the V gene was called as TRDV2; TRDD3 is the table's D call and was not checked against the DNA. This CDR3 is built from 13 residues. Germline loops: CDR1 GEAIGNYY, CDR2 EKD.

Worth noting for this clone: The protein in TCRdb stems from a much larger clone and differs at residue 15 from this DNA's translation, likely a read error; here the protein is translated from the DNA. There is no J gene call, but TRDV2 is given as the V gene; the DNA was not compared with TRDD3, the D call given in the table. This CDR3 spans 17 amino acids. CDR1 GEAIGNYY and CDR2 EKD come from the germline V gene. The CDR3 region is CAFTLTGGSQYTDKPIF. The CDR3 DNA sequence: TGTGCCTTTACCCTGACTGGGGGTTCTCAGTACACCGATAAACCCATCTTT.

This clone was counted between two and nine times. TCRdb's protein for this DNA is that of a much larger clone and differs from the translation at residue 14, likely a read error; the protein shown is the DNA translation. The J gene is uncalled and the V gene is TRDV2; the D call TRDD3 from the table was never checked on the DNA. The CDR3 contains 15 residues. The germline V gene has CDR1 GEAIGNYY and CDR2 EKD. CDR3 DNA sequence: TGTGCCTGTGACACCGTCGGGGGATTTTCCGATAAACTCACCTTT. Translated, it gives CACDTVGGFSDKLTF.

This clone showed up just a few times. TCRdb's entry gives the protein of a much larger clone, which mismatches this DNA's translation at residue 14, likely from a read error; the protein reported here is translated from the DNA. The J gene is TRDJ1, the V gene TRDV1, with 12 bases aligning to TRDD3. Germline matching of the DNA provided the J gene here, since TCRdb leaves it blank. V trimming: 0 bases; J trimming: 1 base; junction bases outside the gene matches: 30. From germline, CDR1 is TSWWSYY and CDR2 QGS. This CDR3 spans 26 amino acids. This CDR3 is CALGELHTFLQTPHWGIQSCTDKLIF. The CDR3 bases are TGTGCTCTTGGGGAACTCCATACCTTCCTACAGACCCCGCACTGGGGGATACAGTCTTGCACCGATAAACTCATCTTT.

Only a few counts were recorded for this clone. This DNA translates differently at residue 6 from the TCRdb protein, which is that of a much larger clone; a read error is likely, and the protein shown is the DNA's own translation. The CDR3 loop reads CALAKSLPKGGYPDKLIF. As DNA, the CDR3 is TGTGCTCTTGCTAAGAGCCTTCCTAAAGGGGGATACCCCGATAAACTCATCTTT. The chain has TRDV1 and TRDJ1; perhaps TRDD3 as D (9 bases). In the absence of a J gene in TCRdb, the DNA was matched to germline to assign it here. Germline values: CDR1 TSWWSYY, CDR2 QGS. Trimming took 7 bases from V and 3 from J, leaving 27 bases between them. The CDR3 runs 18 residues.

CDR3 loop: CACDFKLGIPGTDKLIF. The DNA of the CDR3 is TGTGCCTGTGACTTCAAACTGGGGATACCAGGCACCGATAAACTCATCTTT. The gene calls are TRDV2 and TRDJ1, with 8 bases identical to TRDD3. TCRdb carries no J gene annotation; the J gene was assigned here by matching the DNA with germline. V dropped 3 bases and J dropped 1; count of bases not matched to a gene: 12. CDR3 size: 17 residues. Germline V lookup: CDR1 GEAIGNYY, CDR2 EKD.

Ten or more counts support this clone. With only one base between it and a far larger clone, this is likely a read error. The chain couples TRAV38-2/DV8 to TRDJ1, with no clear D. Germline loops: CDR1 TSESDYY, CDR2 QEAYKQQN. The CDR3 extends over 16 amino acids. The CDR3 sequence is CAYRGFPRTGTDRLIF. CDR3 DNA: TGTGCTTATAGGGGGTTCCCTCGAACCGGGACCGATAGACTCATCTTT.

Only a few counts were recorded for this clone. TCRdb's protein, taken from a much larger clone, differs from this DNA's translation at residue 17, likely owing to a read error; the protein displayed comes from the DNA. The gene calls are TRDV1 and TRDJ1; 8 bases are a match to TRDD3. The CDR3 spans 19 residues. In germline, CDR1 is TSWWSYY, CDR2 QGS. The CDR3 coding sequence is TGTGCTCTCGCCGCCCCAGCTTCAGCTGGGGGAAGGTACACCGATAAACCCATCTTT. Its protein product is CALAAPASAGGRYTDKPIF.

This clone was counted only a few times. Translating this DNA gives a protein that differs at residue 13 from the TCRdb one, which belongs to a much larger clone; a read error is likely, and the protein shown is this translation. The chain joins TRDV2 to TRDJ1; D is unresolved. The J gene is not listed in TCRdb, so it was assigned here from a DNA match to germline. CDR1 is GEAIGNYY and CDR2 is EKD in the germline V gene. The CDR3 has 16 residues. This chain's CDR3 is CACDTVPQVDTDELIF. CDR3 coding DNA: TGTGCCTGTGACACCGTCCCTCAAGTGGACACCGATGAACTCATCTTT.

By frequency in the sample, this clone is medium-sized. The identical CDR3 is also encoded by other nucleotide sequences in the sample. The CDR3 reads CACDTVGTGPLVSYTDKLIF. Here the CDR3 DNA reads TGTGCCTGTGACACCGTGGGTACTGGTCCACTTGTTTCTTACACCGATAAACTCATCTTT. The chain is built from TRDV2 and TRDJ1, with D possibly TRDD3 on 5 matching bases. The CDR3 loop spans 20 amino acids. Germline V gene sequence: CDR1 GEAIGNYY, CDR2 EKD. Trimming took off 0 bases at V and 0 bases at J, with 25 bases between the two ends.

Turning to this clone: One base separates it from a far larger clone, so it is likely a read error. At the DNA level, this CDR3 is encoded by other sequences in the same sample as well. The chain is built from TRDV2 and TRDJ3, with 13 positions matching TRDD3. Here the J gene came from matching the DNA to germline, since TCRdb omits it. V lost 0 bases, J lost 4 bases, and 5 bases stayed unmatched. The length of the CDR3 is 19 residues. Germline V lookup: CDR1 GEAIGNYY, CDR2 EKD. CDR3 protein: CACDTLLGDTQWDTRQMFF. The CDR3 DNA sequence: TGTGCCTGTGACACCCTACTGGGGGATACGCAGTGGGACACCCGACAGATGTTTTTC.

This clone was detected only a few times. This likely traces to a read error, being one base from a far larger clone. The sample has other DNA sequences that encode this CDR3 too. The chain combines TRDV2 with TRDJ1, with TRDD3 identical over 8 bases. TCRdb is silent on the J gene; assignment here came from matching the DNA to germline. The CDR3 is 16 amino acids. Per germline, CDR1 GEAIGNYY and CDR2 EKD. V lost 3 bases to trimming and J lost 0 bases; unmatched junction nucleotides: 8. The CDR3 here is CACDRLGGNYTDKLIF. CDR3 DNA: TGTGCCTGTGACCGACTGGGGGGAAACTACACCGATAAACTCATCTTT.

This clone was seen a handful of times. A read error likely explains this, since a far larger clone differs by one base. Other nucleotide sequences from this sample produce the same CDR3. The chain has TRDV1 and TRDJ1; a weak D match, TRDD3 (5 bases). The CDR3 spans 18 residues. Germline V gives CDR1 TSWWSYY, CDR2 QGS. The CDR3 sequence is CALGERFFEYESSDKLIF. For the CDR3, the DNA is TGTGCTCTCGGGGAAAGGTTCTTCGAGTACGAGTCCTCCGATAAACTCATCTTT.

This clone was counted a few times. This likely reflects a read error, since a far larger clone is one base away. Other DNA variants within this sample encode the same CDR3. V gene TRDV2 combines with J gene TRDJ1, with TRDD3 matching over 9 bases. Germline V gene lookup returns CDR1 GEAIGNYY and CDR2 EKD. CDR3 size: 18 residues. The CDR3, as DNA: TGTGCCTGTGACAGAGTACTGGGGGACCCCACTTACACCGATAAACTAATCTTT. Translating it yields CACDRVLGDPTYTDKLIF.